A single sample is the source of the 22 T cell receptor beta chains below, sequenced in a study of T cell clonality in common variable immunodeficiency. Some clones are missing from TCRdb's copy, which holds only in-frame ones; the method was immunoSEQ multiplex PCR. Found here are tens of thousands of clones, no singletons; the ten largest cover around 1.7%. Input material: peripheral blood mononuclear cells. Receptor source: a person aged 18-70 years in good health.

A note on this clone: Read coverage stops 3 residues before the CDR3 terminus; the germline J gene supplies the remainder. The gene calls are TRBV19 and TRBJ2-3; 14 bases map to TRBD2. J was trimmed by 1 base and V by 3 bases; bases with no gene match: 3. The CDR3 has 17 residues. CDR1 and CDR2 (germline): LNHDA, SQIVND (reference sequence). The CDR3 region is CASSMGTSGGGTDTQYF. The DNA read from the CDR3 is TGTGCCAGTAGTATGGGGACTAGCGGGGGAGGCACAGATACG.

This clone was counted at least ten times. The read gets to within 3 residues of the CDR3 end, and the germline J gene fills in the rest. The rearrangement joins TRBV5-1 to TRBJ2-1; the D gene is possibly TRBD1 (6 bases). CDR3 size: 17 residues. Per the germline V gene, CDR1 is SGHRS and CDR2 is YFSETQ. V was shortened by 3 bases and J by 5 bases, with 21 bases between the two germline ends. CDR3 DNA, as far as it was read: TGCGCCAGCAGCTCCTTTCTACAGGGCGGTCCCCACAATGAG. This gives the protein CASSSFLQGGPHNE. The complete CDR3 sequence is CASSSFLQGGPHNEQFF. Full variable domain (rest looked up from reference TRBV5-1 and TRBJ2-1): KAGVTQTPRYLIKTRGQQVTLSCSPISGHRSVSWYQQTPGQGLQFLFEYFSETQRNKGNFPGRFSGRQFSNSRSEMNVSTLELGDSALYLCASSSFLQGGPHNEQFFGPGTRLTVL.

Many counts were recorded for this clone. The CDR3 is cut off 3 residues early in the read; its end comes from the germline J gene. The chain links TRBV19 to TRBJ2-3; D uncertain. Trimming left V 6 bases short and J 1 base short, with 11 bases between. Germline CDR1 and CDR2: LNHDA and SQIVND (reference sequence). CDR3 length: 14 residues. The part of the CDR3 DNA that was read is TGTGCCAGTAGCCCGACACCCGGCACAGATACG. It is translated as CASSPTPGTDT. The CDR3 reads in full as CASSPTPGTDTQYF.

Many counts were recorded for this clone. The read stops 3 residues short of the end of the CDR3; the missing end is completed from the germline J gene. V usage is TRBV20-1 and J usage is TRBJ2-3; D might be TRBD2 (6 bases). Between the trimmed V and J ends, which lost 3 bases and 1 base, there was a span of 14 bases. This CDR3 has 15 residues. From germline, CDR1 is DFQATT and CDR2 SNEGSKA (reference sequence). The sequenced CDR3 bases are TGCAGTGCTAGGATGGCTAGCGAAGGCACAGATACG. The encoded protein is CSARMASEGTDT. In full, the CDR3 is CSARMASEGTDTQYF.

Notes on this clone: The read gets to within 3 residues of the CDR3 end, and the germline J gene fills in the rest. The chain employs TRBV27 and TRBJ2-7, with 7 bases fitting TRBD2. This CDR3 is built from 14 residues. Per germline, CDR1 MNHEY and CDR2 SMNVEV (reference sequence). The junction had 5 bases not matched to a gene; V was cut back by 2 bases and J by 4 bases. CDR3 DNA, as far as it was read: TGTGCCAGCAGTTTAGGCGGGAGTATATACGAG. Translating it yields CASSLGGSIYE. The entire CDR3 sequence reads CASSLGGSIYEQYF.

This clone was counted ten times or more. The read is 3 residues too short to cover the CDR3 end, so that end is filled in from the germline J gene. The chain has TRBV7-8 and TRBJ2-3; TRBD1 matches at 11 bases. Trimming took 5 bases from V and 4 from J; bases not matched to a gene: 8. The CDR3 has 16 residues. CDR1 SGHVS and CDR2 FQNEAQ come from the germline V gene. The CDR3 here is CASSLRDRGFPDTQYF. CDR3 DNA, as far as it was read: TGTGCCAGCAGCCTCCGGGACAGGGGGTTTCCAGATACG.

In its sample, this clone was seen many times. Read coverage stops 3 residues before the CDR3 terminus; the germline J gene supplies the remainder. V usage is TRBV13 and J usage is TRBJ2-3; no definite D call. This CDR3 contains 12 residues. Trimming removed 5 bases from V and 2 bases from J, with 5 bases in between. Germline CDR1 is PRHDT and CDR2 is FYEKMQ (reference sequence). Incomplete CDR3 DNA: TGTGCCAGCAGCCTCTACACAGATACG. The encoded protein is CASSLYTDT. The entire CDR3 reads CASSLYTDTQYF.

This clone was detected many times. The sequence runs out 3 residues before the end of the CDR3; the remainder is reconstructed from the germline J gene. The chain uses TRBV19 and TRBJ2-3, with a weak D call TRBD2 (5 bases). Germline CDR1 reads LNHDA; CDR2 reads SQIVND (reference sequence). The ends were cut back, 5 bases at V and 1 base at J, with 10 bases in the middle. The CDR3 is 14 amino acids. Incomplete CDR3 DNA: TGTGCCAGTAGTGCCGAACTAGGCACAGATACG. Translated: CASSAELGTDT. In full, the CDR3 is CASSAELGTDTQYF.

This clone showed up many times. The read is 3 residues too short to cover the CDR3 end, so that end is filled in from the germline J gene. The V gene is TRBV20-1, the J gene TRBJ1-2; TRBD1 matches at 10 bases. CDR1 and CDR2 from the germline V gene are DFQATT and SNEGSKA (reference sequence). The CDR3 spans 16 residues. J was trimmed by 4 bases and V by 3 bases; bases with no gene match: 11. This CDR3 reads CSARDPGTGEVYGYTF. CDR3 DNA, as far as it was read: TGCAGTGCTAGGGATCCCGGGACAGGGGAAGTCTATGGC.

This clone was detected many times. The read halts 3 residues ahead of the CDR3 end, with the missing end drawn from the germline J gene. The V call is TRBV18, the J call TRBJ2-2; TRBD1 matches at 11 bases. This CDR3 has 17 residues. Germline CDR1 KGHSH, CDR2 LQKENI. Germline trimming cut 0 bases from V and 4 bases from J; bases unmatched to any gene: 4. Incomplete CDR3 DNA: TGTGCCAGCTCACCACCGGACAGGGGGCCGGGCACCGGGGAG. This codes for CASSPPDRGPGTGE. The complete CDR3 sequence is CASSPPDRGPGTGELFF.

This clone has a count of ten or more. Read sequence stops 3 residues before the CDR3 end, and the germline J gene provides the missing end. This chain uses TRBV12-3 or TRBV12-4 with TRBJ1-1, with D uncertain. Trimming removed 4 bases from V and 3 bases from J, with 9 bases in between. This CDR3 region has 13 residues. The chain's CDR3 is CASSSVVYTEAFF. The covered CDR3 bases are TGTGCCAGCAGTTCGGTAGTCTACACTGAA.

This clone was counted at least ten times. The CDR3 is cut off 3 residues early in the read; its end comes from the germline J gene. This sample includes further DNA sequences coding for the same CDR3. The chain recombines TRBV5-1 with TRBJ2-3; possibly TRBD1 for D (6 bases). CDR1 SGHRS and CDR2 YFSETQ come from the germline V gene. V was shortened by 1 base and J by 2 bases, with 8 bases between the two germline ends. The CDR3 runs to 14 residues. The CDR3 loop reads CASSLTGNTDTQYF. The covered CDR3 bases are TGCGCCAGCAGCTTGACAGGGAACACAGATACG.

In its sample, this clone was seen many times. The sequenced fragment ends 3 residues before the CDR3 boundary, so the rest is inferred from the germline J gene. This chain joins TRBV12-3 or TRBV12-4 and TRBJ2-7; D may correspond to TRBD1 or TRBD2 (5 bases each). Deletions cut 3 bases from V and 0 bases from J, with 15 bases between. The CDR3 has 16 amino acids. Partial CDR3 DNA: TGTGCCAGCAGTTTTGGGGCGTCGGGAAGCTCCTACGAG. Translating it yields CASSFGASGSSYE. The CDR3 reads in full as CASSFGASGSSYEQYF.

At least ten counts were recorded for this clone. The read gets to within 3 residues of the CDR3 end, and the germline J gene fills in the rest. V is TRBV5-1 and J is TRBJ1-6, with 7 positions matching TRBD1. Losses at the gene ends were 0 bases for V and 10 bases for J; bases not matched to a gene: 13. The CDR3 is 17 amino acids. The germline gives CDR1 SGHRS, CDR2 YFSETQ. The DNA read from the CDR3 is TGCGCCAGCAGCTTGGGAGGGGGCGCGAAGGAGAAGTCACCC. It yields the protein CASSLGGGAKEKSP. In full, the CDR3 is CASSLGGGAKEKSPLHF.

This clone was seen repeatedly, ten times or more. Incomplete CDR3 DNA: TGTGCCAGCAGCTTAGGTCCGTTCTACGAG. Protein product: CASSLGPFYE. The complete CDR3 sequence is CASSLGPFYEQYF. V usage is TRBV7-2 and J usage is TRBJ2-7; D is ambiguous. The read finishes 3 residues shy of the CDR3 end, and the germline J gene is used to complete it. The CDR3 length is 13 residues. The V end lost 1 base, the J end lost 3 bases, and 7 bases lay between the germline ends. Germline CDR1 and CDR2: SGHTA and FQGNSA.

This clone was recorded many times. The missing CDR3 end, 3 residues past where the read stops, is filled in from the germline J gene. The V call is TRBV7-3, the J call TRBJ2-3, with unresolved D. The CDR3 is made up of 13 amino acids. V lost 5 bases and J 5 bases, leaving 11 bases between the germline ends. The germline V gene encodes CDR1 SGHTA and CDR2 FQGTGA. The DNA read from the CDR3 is TGTGCCAGCAGCACCCTCCCGGGAGATACG. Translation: CASSTLPGDT. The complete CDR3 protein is CASSTLPGDTQYF. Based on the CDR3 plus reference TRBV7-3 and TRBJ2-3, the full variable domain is GAGVSQTPSNKVTEKGKYVELRCDPISGHTALYWYRQSLGQGPEFLIYFQGTGAADDSGLPNDRFFAVRPEGSVSTLKIQRTERGDSAVYLCASSTLPGDTQYFGPGTRLTVL.

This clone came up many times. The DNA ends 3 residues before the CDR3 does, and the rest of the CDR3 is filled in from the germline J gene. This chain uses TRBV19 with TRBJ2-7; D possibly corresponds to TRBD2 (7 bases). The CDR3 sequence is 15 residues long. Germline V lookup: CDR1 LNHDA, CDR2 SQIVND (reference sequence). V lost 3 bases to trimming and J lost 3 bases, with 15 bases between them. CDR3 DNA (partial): TGTGCCAGTAGTATTCTGGGGGGGCCAATCTACGAG. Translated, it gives CASSILGGPIYE. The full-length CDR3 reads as CASSILGGPIYEQYF.

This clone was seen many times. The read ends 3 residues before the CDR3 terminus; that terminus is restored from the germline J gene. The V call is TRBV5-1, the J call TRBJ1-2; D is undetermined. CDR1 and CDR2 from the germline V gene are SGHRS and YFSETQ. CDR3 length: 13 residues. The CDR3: CASSLGGLRGYTF. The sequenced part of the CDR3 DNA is TGCGCCAGCAGCTTGGGAGGGTTAAGAGGC.

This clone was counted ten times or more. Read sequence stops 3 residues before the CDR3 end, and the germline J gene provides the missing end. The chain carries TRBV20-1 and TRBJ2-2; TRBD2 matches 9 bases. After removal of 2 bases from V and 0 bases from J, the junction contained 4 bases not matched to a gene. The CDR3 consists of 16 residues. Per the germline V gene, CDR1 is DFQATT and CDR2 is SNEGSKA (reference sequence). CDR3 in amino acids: CSARLAGDANTGELFF. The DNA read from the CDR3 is TGCAGTGCTAGATTAGCGGGGGATGCGAACACCGGGGAG.

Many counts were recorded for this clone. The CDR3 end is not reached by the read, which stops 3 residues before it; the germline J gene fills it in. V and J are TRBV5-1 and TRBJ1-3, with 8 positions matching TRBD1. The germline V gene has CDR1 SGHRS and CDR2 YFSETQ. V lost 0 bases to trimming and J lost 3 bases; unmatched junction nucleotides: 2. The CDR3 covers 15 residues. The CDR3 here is CASSLDTGGGNTIYF. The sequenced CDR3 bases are TGCGCCAGCAGCTTGGATACAGGGGGTGGAAACACC.

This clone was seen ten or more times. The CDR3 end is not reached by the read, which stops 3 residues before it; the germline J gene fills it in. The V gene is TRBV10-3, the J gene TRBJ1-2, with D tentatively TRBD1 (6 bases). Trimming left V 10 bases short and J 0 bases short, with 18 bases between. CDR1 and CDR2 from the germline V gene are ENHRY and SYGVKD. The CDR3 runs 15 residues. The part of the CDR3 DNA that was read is TGTGCCACCAGGGAGGGGGGGAAGGCTAACTATGGC. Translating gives CATREGGKANYG. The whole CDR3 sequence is CATREGGKANYGYTF.

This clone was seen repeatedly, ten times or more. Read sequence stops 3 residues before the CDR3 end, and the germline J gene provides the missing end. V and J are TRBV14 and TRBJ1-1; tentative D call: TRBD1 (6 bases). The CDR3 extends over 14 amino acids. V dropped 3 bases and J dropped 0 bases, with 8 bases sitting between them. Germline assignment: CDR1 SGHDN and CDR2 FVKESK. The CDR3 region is CASSQGAMNTEAFF. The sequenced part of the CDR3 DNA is TGTGCCAGCAGCCAGGGGGCGATGAACACTGAA.